The 24 T cell receptor beta chains given below trace back to one sample, sequenced in a study of blood T cell repertoires in COVID-19. Some clones are missing from TCRdb's copy, which holds only in-frame ones; the method was immunoSEQ multiplex PCR. This repertoire shows tens of thousands of clones, about 92% found once; its top ten account for roughly 7.4%. The sequencing sample was made of peripheral blood. These TCRs come from a human donor in a cohort sampled during active COVID-19.

The rearrangement links TRBV5-5 to TRBJ1-1, with D possibly TRBD1 on 5 matching bases. The germline CDR1 and CDR2 sequences are SGHKS and YYEKEE (reference sequence). The CDR3 has 14 amino acids. The V and J ends lost 1 base and 6 bases respectively, with 13 bases between them. The CDR3, as DNA: TGTGCCAGCAGCTTGAGTCAGGGTTCGTCTGAAGCTTTCTTT. Amino acids: CASSLSQGSSEAFF.

The chain uses TRBV24-1 and TRBJ1-4, with D perhaps TRBD1 (6 bases). V shed 4 bases and J shed 12 bases, with 17 bases lying between them. The CDR3 contains 14 residues. The germline V gene encodes CDR1 KGHDR and CDR2 SFDVKD. The CDR3 DNA follows: TGTGCCACCAGTGAATCTTCGGGACACTCAGAACTGTTTTTT. It translates to CATSESSGHSELFF.

The CDR3 protein is CASSLQAATYEQYF. As DNA, the CDR3 is TGTGCCAGCAGTTTACAGGCAGCAACCTACGAGCAGTACTTC. V gene TRBV27 combines with J gene TRBJ2-7, with unresolved D. CDR3 length: 14 amino acids. Between the trimmed V and J ends, which lost 2 bases and 2 bases, there was a span of 10 bases. Germline V gene data show CDR1 as MNHEY and CDR2 as SMNVEV (reference sequence).

The CDR3 DNA is TGTGCCAGCAGTCCCCGGACAGGGGGTACTTCTGAAGCTTTCTTT. This gives the protein CASSPRTGGTSEAFF. The V call is TRBV27, the J call TRBJ1-1; 10 positions match TRBD1. This CDR3 spans 15 amino acids. Per germline, CDR1 MNHEY and CDR2 SMNVEV (reference sequence). The junction had 9 bases not matched to a gene; V was cut back by 5 bases and J by 6 bases.

The chain combines TRBV6-5 with TRBJ1-2; TRBD1 agrees at 9 bases. After removal of 8 bases from V and 4 bases from J, the junction contained 11 bases not matched to a gene. Germline V gene data show CDR1 as MNHEY and CDR2 as SVGAGI. The CDR3 contains 15 residues. The CDR3 sequence is CASSPRTGVIYGYTF. Written as DNA, the CDR3 is TGTGCCAGCTCCCCCCGGACAGGGGTGATCTATGGCTACACCTTC.

This sequence joins TRBV24-1 and TRBJ1-2, with TRBD1 matching over 8 bases. CDR3 length: 12 residues. Germline CDR1 and CDR2: KGHDR and SFDVKD. V trimming: 3 bases; J trimming: 8 bases; junction bases outside the gene matches: 1. The CDR3 region has the DNA TGTGCCACCAGTGATCCAGGGGGCGGCTACACCTTC. It codes for CATSDPGGGYTF.

J is TRBJ2-1 and V is TRBV9; 9 bases match TRBD2. The CDR3 contains 16 residues. Trimming at V came to 2 bases and at J to 0 bases, leaving 3 bases not matched to a gene. Germline V gene data show CDR1 as SGDLS and CDR2 as YYNGEE. The CDR3, as DNA: TGTGCCAGCAGCGTCACGACTAGCGGCTCCTACAATGAGCAGTTCTTC. It specifies CASSVTTSGSYNEQFF.

The V gene is TRBV6-5, the J gene TRBJ1-5, with 8 positions matching TRBD1. This CDR3 contains 15 residues. The V gene end was trimmed by 2 bases and the J gene end by 4 bases; junction bases not matched to a gene: 4. CDR1 is MNHEY and CDR2 is SVGAGI in the germline V gene. CDR3 protein: CASSYARGRNQPQHF. The CDR3 region has the DNA TGTGCCAGCAGTTACGCCAGGGGGCGGAATCAGCCCCAGCATTTT.

This clone has a handful of counts. V is TRBV7-9 and J is TRBJ1-4; the match to TRBD1 covers 7 bases. V was clipped by 3 bases and J by 3 bases; unmatched bases: 4. CDR1 is SEHNR, CDR2 FQNEAQ, per germline (reference sequence). CDR3 size: 15 residues. CDR3 sequence: CASSFSGGPNEKLFF. The CDR3, as DNA: TGTGCCAGCAGCTTTTCAGGGGGTCCTAATGAAAAACTGTTTTTT.

The chain combines TRBV28 with TRBJ1-1, with 8 bases lining up with TRBD1. CDR1 and CDR2 (germline): MDHEN, SYDVKM. This CDR3 has 15 residues. Trimming removed 9 bases from V and 0 bases from J; junction bases left unmatched: 9. CDR3 in amino acids: CASPKQGAVNTEAFF. CDR3 nucleotides: TGTGCCAGTCCAAAGCAGGGGGCCGTGAACACTGAAGCTTTCTTT.

J is TRBJ2-2 and V is TRBV2; 7 bases fit TRBD1. CDR1 SNHLY and CDR2 FYNNEI come from the germline V gene. Germline trimming cut 8 bases from V and 0 bases from J; bases unmatched to any gene: 3. The CDR3 has 14 residues. This CDR3 is CASSGTANTGELFF. Here the CDR3 DNA reads TGTGCCAGCTCCGGGACAGCGAACACCGGGGAGCTGTTTTTT.

V is TRBV5-6 and J is TRBJ2-2; 10 positions agree with TRBD2. Germline V gene data show CDR1 as SGHDT and CDR2 as YYEEEE. The V and J ends lost 0 bases and 9 bases, in that order; junction bases with no gene match: 5. The CDR3 sequence is 15 residues long. The CDR3 sequence: CASSLVLAGVRELFF. The CDR3 DNA reads TGTGCCAGCAGCTTGGTTCTAGCGGGGGTCCGGGAGCTGTTTTTT.

The J gene is TRBJ1-1, the V gene TRBV27; no definite D call. The CDR3 consists of 14 residues. V was trimmed by 5 bases and J by 2 bases, leaving 12 bases between them. Germline V CDR1 and CDR2: MNHEY, SMNVEV (reference sequence). In DNA, the CDR3 is TGTGCCAGCAGTCCGCAGGAGGGAAACACTGAAGCTTTCTTT. This codes for CASSPQEGNTEAFF.

This clone was seen only once. The chain employs TRBV27 and TRBJ2-3; 12 bases line up with TRBD2. The CDR3 totals 16 residues. CDR1 is MNHEY, CDR2 SMNVEV, per germline (reference sequence). The trim removed 5 bases at V and 6 bases at J, leaving 9 bases unmatched. CDR3 region: CASSTTSGSVWDTQYF. CDR3 in DNA: TGTGCCAGCAGTACGACTAGCGGGAGTGTCTGGGATACGCAGTATTTT.

The rearrangement links TRBV28 to TRBJ1-1; a possible D gene is TRBD1 (6 bases). Germline CDR1 and CDR2: MDHEN and SYDVKM. V lost 6 bases and J 10 bases, leaving 21 bases between the germline ends. CDR3 size: 14 residues. The CDR3 region has the DNA TGTGCCAGCAGATACTCGGGGGGCGGAGGGACAGCTTTCTTT. This translates into CASRYSGGGGTAFF.

The CDR3 nucleotides are TGTGCCAGCAGCACGCTAGCGGGGGCCCTATTAAGCACAGATACGCAGTATTTT. Translated, it gives CASSTLAGALLSTDTQYF. The genes are TRBV7-2 and TRBJ2-3; 10 nucleotides agree with TRBD2. V lost 5 bases and J lost 0; bases outside the gene matches: 11. Germline V gene data show CDR1 as SGHTA and CDR2 as FQGNSA. The CDR3 length is 18 residues.

The chain uses TRBV9 and TRBJ2-3; D gene uncertain. Germline assignment: CDR1 SGDLS and CDR2 YYNGEE. CDR3 length: 15 amino acids. V lost 0 bases to trimming and J lost 2 bases, with 10 bases between them. The CDR3 DNA reads as TGTGCCAGCAGCGTAGACGTCTACCTCACAGATACGCAGTATTTT. It translates to CASSVDVYLTDTQYF.

The genes are TRBV7-2 and TRBJ2-1, with D possibly being TRBD2 (6 bases). This CDR3 is built from 15 residues. Trimming took 5 bases from V and 4 from J, leaving 15 bases between them. CDR1 is SGHTA, CDR2 FQGNSA, per germline. CDR3 protein: CASSRMSGDYNEQFF. CDR3 coding DNA: TGTGCCAGCAGCCGTATGTCGGGAGATTACAATGAGCAGTTCTTC.

The chain employs TRBV5-1 and TRBJ2-1; 11 bases agree with TRBD1. Germline values: CDR1 SGHRS, CDR2 YFSETQ. The CDR3 runs 16 residues. J was trimmed by 7 bases and V by 4 bases; bases with no gene match: 10. The CDR3 region is CASSPGTGGRRNEQFF. For the CDR3, the DNA is TGCGCCAGCAGCCCCGGGACAGGGGGAAGACGGAATGAGCAGTTCTTC.

The V call is TRBV18, the J call TRBJ1-1; D unresolved. The CDR3 extends over 15 amino acids. Trimming cost V 3 bases and J 1 base, with 12 bases left between them. Germline loops: CDR1 KGHSH, CDR2 LQKENI. CDR3 nucleotide sequence: TGTGCCAGCTCACCGATATCTAAACGGAACACTGAAGCTTTCTTT. Translation gives CASSPISKRNTEAFF.

This chain uses TRBV7-2 with TRBJ1-6; D is ambiguous. Per germline, CDR1 SGHTA and CDR2 FQGNSA. V gave up 1 base and J gave up 3 bases, with 10 bases separating them. The CDR3 spans 16 residues. The DNA of the CDR3 is TGTGCCAGCAGCTTAGGGCCGACAAACTATAATTCACCCCTCCACTTT. It encodes CASSLGPTNYNSPLHF.

V and J are TRBV5-1 and TRBJ2-3; 8 nucleotides match TRBD1. The CDR3 totals 17 residues. Germline assignment: CDR1 SGHRS and CDR2 YFSETQ. V was clipped by 1 base and J by 0 bases; unmatched bases: 7. The CDR3 here is CASSLQSRTGSTDTQYF. CDR3 DNA: TGCGCCAGCAGCTTGCAGTCCCGGACAGGGAGCACAGATACGCAGTATTTT.

The rearrangement joins TRBV7-9 to TRBJ1-2; tentatively, D is TRBD1 (6 bases). The CDR3 runs 11 residues. Deletions cut 1 base from V and 13 bases from J, with 10 bases between. The germline gives CDR1 SEHNR, CDR2 FQNEAQ (reference sequence). The CDR3 DNA reads as TGTGCCAGCAGCTTAGGCAGGGGCGGCACCTTC. Protein product: CASSLGRGGTF.

V and J are TRBV28 and TRBJ2-7; TRBD2 matches at 9 bases. V lost 7 bases and J lost 7; bases outside the gene matches: 11. Looked up from germline, CDR1 is MDHEN and CDR2 is SYDVKM. This CDR3 spans 14 amino acids. The CDR3 DNA is TGTGCCAGCAATGTTAGCGGGAGAGGGAGGGAGCAGTACTTC. Its translation is CASNVSGRGREQYF.